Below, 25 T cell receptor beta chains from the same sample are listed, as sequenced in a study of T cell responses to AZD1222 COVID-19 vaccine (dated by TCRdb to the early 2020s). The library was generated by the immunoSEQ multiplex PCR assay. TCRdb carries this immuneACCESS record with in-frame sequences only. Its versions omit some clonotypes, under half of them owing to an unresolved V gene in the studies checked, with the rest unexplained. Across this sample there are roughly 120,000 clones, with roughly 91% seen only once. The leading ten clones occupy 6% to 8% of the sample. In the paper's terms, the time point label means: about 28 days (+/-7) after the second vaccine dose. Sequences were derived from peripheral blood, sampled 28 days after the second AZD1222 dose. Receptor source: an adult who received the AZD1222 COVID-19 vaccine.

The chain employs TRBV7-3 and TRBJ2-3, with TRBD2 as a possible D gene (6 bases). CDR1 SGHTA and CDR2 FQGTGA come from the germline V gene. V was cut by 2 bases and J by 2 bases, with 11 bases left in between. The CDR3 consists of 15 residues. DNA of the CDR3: TGTGCCAGCAGCTTAGAAGCGGGTTACACAGATACGCAGTATTTT. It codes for CASSLEAGYTDTQYF.

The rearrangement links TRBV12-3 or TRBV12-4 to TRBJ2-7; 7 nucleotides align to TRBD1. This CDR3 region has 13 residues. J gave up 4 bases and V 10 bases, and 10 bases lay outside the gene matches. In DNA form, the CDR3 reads TGTGCCACAGCAGTCGGACAGGAGTACGAGCAGTACTTC. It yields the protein CATAVGQEYEQYF.

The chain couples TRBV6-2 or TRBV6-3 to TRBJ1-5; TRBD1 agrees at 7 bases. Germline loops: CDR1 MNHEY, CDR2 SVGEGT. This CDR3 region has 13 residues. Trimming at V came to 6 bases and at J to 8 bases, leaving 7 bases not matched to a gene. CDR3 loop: CASSLDRVEPQHF. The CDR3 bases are TGTGCCAGCAGCCTCGACAGGGTAGAGCCCCAGCATTTT.

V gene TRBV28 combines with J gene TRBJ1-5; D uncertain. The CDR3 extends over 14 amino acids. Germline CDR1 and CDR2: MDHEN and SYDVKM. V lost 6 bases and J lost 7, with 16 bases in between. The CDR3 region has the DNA TGTGCCAGCAGATTAAATCTCGATGCCCAGCCCCAGCATTTT. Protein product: CASRLNLDAQPQHF. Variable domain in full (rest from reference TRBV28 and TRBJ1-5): DVKVTQSSRYLVKRTGEKVFLECVQDMDHENMFWYRQDPGLGLRLIYFSYDVKMKEKGDIPEGYSVSREKKERFSLILESASTNQTSMYLCASRLNLDAQPQHFGDGTRLSIL.

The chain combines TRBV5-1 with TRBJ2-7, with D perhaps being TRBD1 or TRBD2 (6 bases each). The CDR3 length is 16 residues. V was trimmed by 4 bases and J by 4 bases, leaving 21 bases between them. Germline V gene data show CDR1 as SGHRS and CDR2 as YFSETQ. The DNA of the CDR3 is TGCGCCAGCAGCCGAGGGGGAAAGACTAGTTGGTACGAGCAGTACTTC. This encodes CASSRGGKTSWYEQYF.

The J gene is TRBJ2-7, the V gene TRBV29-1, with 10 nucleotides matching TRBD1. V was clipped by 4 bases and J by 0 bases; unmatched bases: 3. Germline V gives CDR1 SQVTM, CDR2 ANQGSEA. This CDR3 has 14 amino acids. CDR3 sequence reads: CSVGGQGVSYEQYF. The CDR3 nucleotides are TGCAGCGTTGGAGGACAGGGGGTCTCCTACGAGCAGTACTTC.

CDR3 residues: CASSLGPGRNYGYTF. In DNA, the CDR3 is TGTGCCAGCAGCTTAGGCCCGGGACGGAACTATGGCTACACCTTC. The chain uses TRBV7-8 and TRBJ1-2; the D gene is possibly TRBD1 (5 bases). V dropped 1 base and J dropped 2 bases, with 11 bases sitting between them. Germline V gene lookup returns CDR1 SGHVS and CDR2 FQNEAQ. The CDR3 loop spans 15 amino acids.

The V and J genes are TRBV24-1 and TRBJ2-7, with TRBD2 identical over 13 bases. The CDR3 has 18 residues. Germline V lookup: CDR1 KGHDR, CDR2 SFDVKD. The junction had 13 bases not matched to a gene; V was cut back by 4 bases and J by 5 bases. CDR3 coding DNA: TGTGCCACCAGTGACCGGACTAGCGGGAGCTCCTCTCTGGACGAGCAGTACTTC. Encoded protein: CATSDRTSGSSSLDEQYF.

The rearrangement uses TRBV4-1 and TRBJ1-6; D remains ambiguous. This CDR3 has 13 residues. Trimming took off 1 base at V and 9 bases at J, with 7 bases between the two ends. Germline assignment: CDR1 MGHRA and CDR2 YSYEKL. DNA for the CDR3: TGCGCCAGCAGCCAAGTGGGCACTTCACCCCTCCACTTT. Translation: CASSQVGTSPLHF.

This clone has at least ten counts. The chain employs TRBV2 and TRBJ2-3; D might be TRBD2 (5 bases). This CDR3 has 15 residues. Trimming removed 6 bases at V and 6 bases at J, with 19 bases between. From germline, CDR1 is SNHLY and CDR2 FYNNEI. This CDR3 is CASRGLNSPTDTQYF. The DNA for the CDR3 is TGTGCCAGCAGAGGACTGAACTCCCCGACGGATACGCAGTATTTT.

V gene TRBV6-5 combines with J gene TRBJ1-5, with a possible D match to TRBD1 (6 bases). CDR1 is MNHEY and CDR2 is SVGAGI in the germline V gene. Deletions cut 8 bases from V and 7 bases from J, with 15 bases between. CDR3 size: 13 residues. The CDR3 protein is CASGRGERQPQHF. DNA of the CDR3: TGTGCCAGCGGAAGGGGGGAGAGGCAGCCCCAGCATTTT.

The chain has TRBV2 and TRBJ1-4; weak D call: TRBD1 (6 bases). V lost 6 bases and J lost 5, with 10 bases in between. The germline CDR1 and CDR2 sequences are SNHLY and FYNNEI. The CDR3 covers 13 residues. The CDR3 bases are TGTGCCAGCAGCGGACAGACGAATGAAAAACTGTTTTTT. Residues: CASSGQTNEKLFF.

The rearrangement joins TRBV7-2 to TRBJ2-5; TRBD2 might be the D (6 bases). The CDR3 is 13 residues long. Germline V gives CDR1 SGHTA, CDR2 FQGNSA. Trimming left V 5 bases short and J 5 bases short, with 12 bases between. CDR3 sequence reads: CASSADYGETQYF. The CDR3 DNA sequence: TGTGCCAGCAGCGCGGACTACGGGGAGACCCAGTACTTC.

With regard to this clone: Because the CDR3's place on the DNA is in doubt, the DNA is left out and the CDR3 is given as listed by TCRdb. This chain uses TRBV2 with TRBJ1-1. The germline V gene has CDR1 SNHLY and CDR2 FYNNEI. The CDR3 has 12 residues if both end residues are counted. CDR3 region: CASSTSRTEAFF.

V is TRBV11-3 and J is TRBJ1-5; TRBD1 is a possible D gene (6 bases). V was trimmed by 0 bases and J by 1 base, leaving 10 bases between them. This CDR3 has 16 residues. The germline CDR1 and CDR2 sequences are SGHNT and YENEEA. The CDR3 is CASSLEGTRSNQPQHF. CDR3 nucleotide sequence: TGTGCCAGCAGCTTAGAAGGGACAAGAAGCAATCAGCCCCAGCATTTT.

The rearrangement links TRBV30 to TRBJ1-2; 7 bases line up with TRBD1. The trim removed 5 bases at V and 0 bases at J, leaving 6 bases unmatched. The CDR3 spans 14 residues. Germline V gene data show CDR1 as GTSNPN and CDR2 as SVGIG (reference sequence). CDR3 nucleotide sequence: TGTGCCTGGCTGGGACAGCGAACTAACTATGGCTACACCTTC. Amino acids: CAWLGQRTNYGYTF.

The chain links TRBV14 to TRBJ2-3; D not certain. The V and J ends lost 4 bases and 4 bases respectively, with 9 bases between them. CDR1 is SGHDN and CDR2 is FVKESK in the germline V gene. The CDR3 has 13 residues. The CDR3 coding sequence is TGTGCCAGCAGCCCCCCCTGGCCAGATACGCAGTATTTT. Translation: CASSPPWPDTQYF.

This CDR3 is CASSLGTSNYGYTF. For the CDR3, the DNA is TGTGCCAGCAGCTTGGGGACCTCTAACTATGGCTACACCTTC. The chain combines TRBV5-4 with TRBJ1-2; D is unclear. The CDR3 is 14 amino acids. Germline V gene sequence: CDR1 SGHNT, CDR2 YYREEE (reference sequence). The V end lost 0 bases, the J end lost 0 bases, and 6 bases lay between the germline ends.

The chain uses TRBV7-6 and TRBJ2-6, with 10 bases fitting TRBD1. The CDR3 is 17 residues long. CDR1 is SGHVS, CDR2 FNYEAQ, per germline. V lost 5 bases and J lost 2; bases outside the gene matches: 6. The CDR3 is CASSQRQGAAGANVLTF. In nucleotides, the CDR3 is TGTGCCAGCAGCCAACGACAGGGGGCCGCTGGGGCCAACGTCCTGACTTTC.

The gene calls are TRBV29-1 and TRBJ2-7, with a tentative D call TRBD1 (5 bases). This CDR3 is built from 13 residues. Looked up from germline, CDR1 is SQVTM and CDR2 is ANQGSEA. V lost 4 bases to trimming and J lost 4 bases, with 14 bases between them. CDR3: CSVGRQNSYEQYF. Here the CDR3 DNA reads TGCAGCGTTGGCCGACAGAATTCTTACGAGCAGTACTTC.

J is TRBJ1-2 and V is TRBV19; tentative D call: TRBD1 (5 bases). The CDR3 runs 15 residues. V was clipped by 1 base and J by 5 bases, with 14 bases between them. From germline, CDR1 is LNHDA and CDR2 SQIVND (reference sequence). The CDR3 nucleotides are TGTGCCAGTAGTATAGGGGAAGGGGAGCGGTATGGCTACACCTTC. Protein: CASSIGEGERYGYTF.

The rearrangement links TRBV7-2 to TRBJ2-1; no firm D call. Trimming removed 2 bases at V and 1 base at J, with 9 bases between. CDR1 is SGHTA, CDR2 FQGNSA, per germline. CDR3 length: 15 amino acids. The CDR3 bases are TGTGCCAGCAGCTTAATCCAATCTTCCTACAATGAGCAGTTCTTC. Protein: CASSLIQSSYNEQFF.

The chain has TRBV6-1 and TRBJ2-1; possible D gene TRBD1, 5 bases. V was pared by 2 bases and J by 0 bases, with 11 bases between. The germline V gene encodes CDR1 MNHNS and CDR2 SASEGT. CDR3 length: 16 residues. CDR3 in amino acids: CASSEIGQSSYNEQFF. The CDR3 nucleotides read TGTGCCAGCAGTGAAATTGGACAATCCTCCTACAATGAGCAGTTCTTC.

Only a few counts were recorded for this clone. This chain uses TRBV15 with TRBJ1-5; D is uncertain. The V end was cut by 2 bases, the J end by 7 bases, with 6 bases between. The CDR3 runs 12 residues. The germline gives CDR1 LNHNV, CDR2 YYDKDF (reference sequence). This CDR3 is CATSRYEQPQHF. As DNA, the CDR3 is TGTGCCACCAGCAGATACGAGCAGCCCCAGCATTTT.

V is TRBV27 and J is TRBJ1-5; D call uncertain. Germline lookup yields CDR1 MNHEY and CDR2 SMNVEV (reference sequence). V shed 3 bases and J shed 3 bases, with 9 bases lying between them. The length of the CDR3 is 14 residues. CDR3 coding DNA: TGTGCCAGCAGTTTTTTAGGAGACAATCAGCCCCAGCATTTT. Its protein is CASSFLGDNQPQHF.